This T cell receptor (beta chain) came from a study of blood T cell repertoires in COVID-19. In the study overall: Acute-phase and convalescent COVID-19 samples originated in the United States, Italy and Spain. PBMCs, B-cell-depleted T cells, or T cells were the source of the cDNA or gDNA that made up the material.

Trimming stripped 3 bases from V and 0 bases from J, with 9 bases between. Germline CDR1 LNHDA, CDR2 SQIVND (reference sequence). This CDR3 has 15 amino acids. Per the original data handling: Reference gene primer amplification in the assay estimated nucleated cell counts. Assay: immunoSEQ multiplex PCR; the TCRdb copy retains only in-frame clones and omits some. The DNA gave D and trimming, while V, J and clone size come from that table. The sample records some 180,000 clones, around 82% being singletons. The V and J genes are TRBV19 and TRBJ1-3; D might be TRBD1 (5 bases). The specimen was peripheral blood. This TCR derives from a woman of 80 years or more with acute or convalescent COVID-19. The chain's CDR3 is CASSIDSISGNTIYF. The CDR3 coding sequence is TGTGCCAGTAGTATTGACAGTATCTCTGGAAACACCATATATTTT. Supplemented by reference TRBV19 and TRBJ1-3, the full variable domain reads DGGITQSPKYLFRKEGQNVTLSCEQNLNHDAMYWYRQDPGQGLRLIYYSQIVNDFQKGDIAEGYSVSREKKESFPLTVTSAQKNPTAFYLCASSIDSISGNTIYFGEGSWLTVV.